Listed below are T cell receptor beta chains from one sample, sequenced in a study of early T cells in non-severe SARS-CoV-2 infection. TCRdb processed the 5' RACE reads anew with MiXCR; each CDR3 protein has one entry. The sample comprises approximately 39,000 distinct CDR3 sequences, approximately 10% of which are singletons, and 12% rests with the top ten. Sequencing input: whole blood. The receptors shown here come from an adult who was a healthcare worker with PCR-confirmed SARS-CoV-2 infection or an uninfected control (not recorded which). The CDR3 runs from the conserved cysteine through the conserved F or W. The order of the fields is J gene, V gene, CDR3 protein.

>TRBJ2-5|TRBV28
CASSPQGTLQETQYF
>TRBJ1-1|TRBV29-1
CSVPGTSWGTEAFF
>TRBJ1-5|TRBV4-2
CASSQEGPGDQPQHF
>TRBJ2-5|TRBV20-1
CSARGRDAQETQYF
>TRBJ1-5|TRBV30
CASSPGGNQPQHF
>TRBJ2-3|TRBV3-1
CASSRGTRGTDTQYF
>TRBJ2-1|TRBV11-2
CASSPLTVRAIEQFF
>TRBJ1-5|TRBV20-1
CSAARGAQPQHF
>TRBJ1-6|TRBV5-1
CASSLGRAGTNSPLHF
>TRBJ2-7|TRBV3-1
CASSHGRGTYEQYF
>TRBJ2-1|TRBV5-4
CASSFGAGGDREQFF
>TRBJ2-1|TRBV3-1
CASSHARPYNEQFF
>TRBJ2-3|TRBV11-2
CASSLVWGTDTQYF
>TRBJ1-1|TRBV12-3/TRBV12-4
CASSLTGATEAFF
>TRBJ2-1|TRBV28
CASSLGSYNEQFF
>TRBJ2-1|TRBV19
CASSLSERYEQFF
>TRBJ1-1|TRBV3-1
CASSLGQGRLGEAFF